The clone carrying this T cell receptor (beta chain) was seen just once. This record comes from a study of cytomegalovirus exposure and HLA in healthy donors. The CDR3 is 13 residues long. V lost 2 bases, J lost 8 bases, and 12 bases lay in between. Looked up from germline, CDR1 is SNHLY and CDR2 is FYNNEI. PCR involved 60 Vbeta and 13 Jbeta primers. Sequenced by immunoSEQ multiplex PCR; TCRdb stores in-frame clones only, minus some. The sample carries some 150,000 clones, 70% to 80% recorded once. The V gene is TRBV2, the J gene TRBJ1-2; D may be TRBD1 (6 bases). The sequence was collected from a human donor in good health. The specimen sequenced was PBMCs. This chain's CDR3 is CASSETGRAGYTF. The CDR3 region has the DNA TGTGCCAGCAGTGAAACAGGGAGGGCCGGCTACACCTTC.